This T cell receptor beta chain came from a study of tumor-infiltrating lymphocytes in localized non-small cell lung cancer. Profiling relied on immunoSEQ multiplex PCR, and the TCRdb table lists in-frame clones only, not all of them. This sample has roughly 13,000 clones; approximately 68% occur once, and the top ten carry less than 5%. V dropped 3 bases and J dropped 3; count of bases not matched to a gene: 3. This CDR3 spans 14 amino acids. Germline V gene data show CDR1 as KGHSH and CDR2 as LQKENI. The rearrangement joins TRBV18 to TRBJ2-7; 9 bases fit TRBD1. The clonotype originates from a human donor with non-small cell lung cancer. Material for sequencing was lung tumor tissue. As DNA, the CDR3 is TGTGCCAGCTCACCCCGACAGGGGGGCTACGAGCAGTACTTC. Amino acid sequence: CASSPRQGGYEQYF.